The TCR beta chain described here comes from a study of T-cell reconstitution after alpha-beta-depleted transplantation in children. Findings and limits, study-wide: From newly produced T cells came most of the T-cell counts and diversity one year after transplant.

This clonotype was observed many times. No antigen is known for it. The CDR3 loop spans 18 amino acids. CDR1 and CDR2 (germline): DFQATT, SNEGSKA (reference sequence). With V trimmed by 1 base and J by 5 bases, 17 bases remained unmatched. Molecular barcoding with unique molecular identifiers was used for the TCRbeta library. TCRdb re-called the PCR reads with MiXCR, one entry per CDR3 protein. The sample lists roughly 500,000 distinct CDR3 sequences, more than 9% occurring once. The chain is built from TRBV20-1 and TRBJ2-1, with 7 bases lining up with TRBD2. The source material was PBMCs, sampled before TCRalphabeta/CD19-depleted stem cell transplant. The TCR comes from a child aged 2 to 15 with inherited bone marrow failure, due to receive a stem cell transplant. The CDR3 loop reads CSARAHRVGSGAHNEQFF. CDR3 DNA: TGCAGTGCTAGAGCCCACCGGGTTGGGAGCGGGGCGCACAATGAGCAGTTCTTC.